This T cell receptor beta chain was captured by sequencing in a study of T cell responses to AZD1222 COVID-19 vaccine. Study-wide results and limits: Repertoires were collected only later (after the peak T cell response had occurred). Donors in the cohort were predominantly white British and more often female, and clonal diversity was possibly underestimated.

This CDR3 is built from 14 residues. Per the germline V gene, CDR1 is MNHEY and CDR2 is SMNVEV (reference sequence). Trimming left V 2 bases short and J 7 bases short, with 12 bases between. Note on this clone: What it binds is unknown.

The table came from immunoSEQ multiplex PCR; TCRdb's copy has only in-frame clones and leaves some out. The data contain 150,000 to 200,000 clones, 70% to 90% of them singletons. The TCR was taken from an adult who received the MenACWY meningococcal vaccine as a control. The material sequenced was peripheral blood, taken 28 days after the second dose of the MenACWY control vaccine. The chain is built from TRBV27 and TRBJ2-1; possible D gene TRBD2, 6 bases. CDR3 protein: CASSLAGRQNEQFF. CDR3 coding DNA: TGTGCCAGCAGTTTAGCGGGGCGGCAAAATGAGCAGTTCTTC.